Listed here are 27 T cell receptor beta chains from one sample, sequenced in a study of identical twins. A single record per CDR3 protein comes from TCRdb applying MiXCR to the 5' RACE reads. The table lists roughly 1,500,000 distinct CDR3 sequences, around 29% of them singletons, with about 0.27% in the top ten. Sequencing was performed on cord blood. All receptors derive from a newborn girl in good health.

J is TRBJ2-1 and V is TRBV25-1, with 11 positions matching TRBD2. The end of the DNA is better explained by TRBJ2-7, so the J call may be wrong. There are 14 residues in the CDR3. Per the germline V gene, CDR1 is MGHDK and CDR2 is SYGVNS. In DNA, the CDR3 is TGTGCCAGCGGACTAGCGGGCCTCAACAATGAGCAGTACTTC. This codes for CASGLAGLNNEQYF.

Only a few counts were recorded for this clonotype. The chain combines TRBV6-2 or TRBV6-3 with TRBJ2-7, with 10 bases identical to TRBD1. V trimming: 2 bases; J trimming: 6 bases; junction bases outside the gene matches: 4. The CDR3 has 14 residues. Germline V gives CDR1 MNHEY, CDR2 SVGEGT. CDR3 coding DNA: TGTGCCAGCAGTTACCTCGGACAGGGGGGCGAGCAGTACTTC. As protein: CASSYLGQGGEQYF.

The chain carries TRBV20-1 and TRBJ1-6; 9 bases match TRBD1. CDR1 and CDR2 from the germline V gene are DFQATT and SNEGSKA (reference sequence). This CDR3 region has 15 residues. V lost 5 bases, J lost 5 bases, and 7 bases stayed unmatched. The CDR3 DNA reads TGCAGTGCTTCTTCCAGACAGGGGGATAATTCACCCCTCCACTTT. It codes for CSASSRQGDNSPLHF.

This clonotype was recorded a few times. This chain connects TRBV14 to TRBJ2-1; TRBD1 aligns across 9 bases. The trim removed 4 bases at V and 4 bases at J, leaving 8 bases unmatched. Per the germline V gene, CDR1 is SGHDN and CDR2 is FVKESK. The CDR3 runs to 16 residues. The CDR3 nucleotides are TGTGCCAGCAGCCCACAGGGGGCCGGTAGATACAATGAGCAGTTCTTC. The encoded protein is CASSPQGAGRYNEQFF.

The chain employs TRBV7-9 and TRBJ1-2; D may be TRBD1 (6 bases). Germline values: CDR1 SEHNR, CDR2 FQNEAQ (reference sequence). The CDR3 totals 15 residues. Trimming removed 4 bases from V and 4 bases from J, with 16 bases in between. CDR3 amino acids: CASSYRRGAAYGYTF. In DNA, the CDR3 is TGTGCCAGCAGCTACCGGCGGGGGGCGGCCTATGGCTACACCTTC.

The V gene is TRBV27, the J gene TRBJ2-7, with 7 bases fitting TRBD1. V shed 3 bases, J shed 5 bases, and the junction held 4 bases outside the gene matches. CDR1 and CDR2 from the germline V gene are MNHEY and SMNVEV (reference sequence). This CDR3 comprises 13 residues. This CDR3 is CASSLETGNEQYF. The CDR3 DNA sequence: TGTGCCAGCAGTTTGGAGACAGGGAACGAGCAGTACTTC.

This clonotype was recorded at least ten times. One end of the junction varies from germline; a read error may be responsible. The chain carries TRBV7-2 and TRBJ2-7; TRBD2 is a possible D gene (6 bases). Germline values: CDR1 SGHTA, CDR2 FQGNSA. This CDR3 spans 13 amino acids. The CDR3 loop is CASSLGGIYEQYF. In nucleotides, the CDR3 is TGTGCCAGCAGTTTAGGAGGGATCTACGAGCAGTACTTC.

This clonotype was recorded many times. The chain carries TRBV4-1 and TRBJ2-3, with D unresolved. This CDR3 is built from 15 residues. Trimming stripped 2 bases from V and 0 bases from J, with 9 bases between. The V gene's germline CDR1 is MGHRA and CDR2 YSYEKL. For the CDR3, the DNA is TGCGCCAGCAGCCAATCTGGGATAAGCACAGATACGCAGTATTTT. Translation: CASSQSGISTDTQYF.

This clonotype was seen more than once but under ten times. This chain uses TRBV4-2 with TRBJ1-6, with 8 bases fitting TRBD1. The CDR3 has 16 amino acids. Germline values: CDR1 LGHNA, CDR2 YNFKEQ. Trimming took 0 bases from V and 8 from J; bases not matched to a gene: 6. CDR3: CASSQDQGAGDSPLHF. The CDR3 coding sequence is TGTGCCAGCAGCCAAGATCAGGGGGCAGGGGATTCACCCCTCCACTTT.

This clonotype was seen only a few times. The chain employs TRBV12-3 or TRBV12-4 and TRBJ2-3; D gene uncertain. The V end lost 6 bases, the J end lost 8 bases, and 9 bases lay between the germline ends. The CDR3 is 11 amino acids. CDR3 bases: TGTGCCAGCAGCCCCCAGTGTACGCAGTATTTT. Its translation: CASSPQCTQYF.

A word on this clonotype: One base away lies a much larger clone, so this may be a sequencing read error. The chain employs TRBV29-1 and TRBJ2-1; 8 bases map to TRBD2. Germline V gene sequence: CDR1 SQVTM, CDR2 ANQGSEA. The CDR3 is made up of 14 amino acids. The V gene end was trimmed by 7 bases and the J gene end by 5 bases; junction bases not matched to a gene: 10. CDR3 protein: CSAGAGGSHNEQFF. The DNA for the CDR3 is TGCAGCGCTGGGGCGGGAGGATCCCACAATGAGCAGTTCTTC.

This clonotype turned up a few times. This rearrangement joins TRBV7-9 to TRBJ1-1; D is ambiguous. This CDR3 comprises 18 residues. The ends were cut back, 5 bases at V and 3 bases at J, with 25 bases in the middle. Germline V gives CDR1 SEHNR, CDR2 FQNEAQ (reference sequence). The CDR3 nucleotides are TGTGCCAGCAGCCACTCTCCTCCGGTCTGGAGGGAGGACACTGAAGCTTTCTTT. Amino acid sequence: CASSHSPPVWREDTEAFF.

Concerning this clonotype itself: One junction end disagrees with the germline gene, perhaps due to a read error. This chain uses TRBV4-2 with TRBJ1-6, with TRBD1 identical over 9 bases. The V gene's germline CDR1 is LGHNA and CDR2 YNFKEQ. The CDR3 spans 18 residues. The CDR3 nucleotides read TGTGCCGGCAGCCAAGGACAGGGGTCGAGCTCCTATAATTCACCCCTCCACTTT. This translates into CAGSQGQGSSSYNSPLHF.

This clonotype was recorded a few times. This chain connects TRBV3-1 to TRBJ1-2; 8 bases are a match to TRBD1. Germline CDR1 LGHDT, CDR2 YNNKEL (reference sequence). The CDR3 consists of 16 residues. V was clipped by 1 base and J by 8 bases; unmatched bases: 12. The CDR3 here is CASSQARQGLSAGYTF. The CDR3 DNA is TGTGCCAGCAGCCAAGCTCGACAGGGGCTGAGTGCGGGCTACACCTTC.

V usage is TRBV10-3 and J usage is TRBJ1-5; 8 positions match TRBD1. Trimming cost V 6 bases and J 7 bases; bases outside gene matches: 8. The CDR3 has 14 amino acids. Germline V gene sequence: CDR1 ENHRY, CDR2 SYGVKD. CDR3 amino acids: CAISPRGQGQPQHF. Here the CDR3 DNA reads TGTGCCATCAGCCCCAGGGGGCAGGGACAGCCCCAGCATTTT.

The V call is TRBV12-3 or TRBV12-4, the J call TRBJ2-1, with 8 bases aligning to TRBD2. This CDR3 has 16 residues. V gave up 0 bases and J gave up 1 base; unmatched junction bases: 2. CDR3 DNA: TGTGCCAGCAGTTTAGCACTAGCGGCGTCCTACAATGAGCAGTTCTTC. Amino acid sequence: CASSLALAASYNEQFF.

This chain links TRBV12-3 or TRBV12-4 with TRBJ2-3; no clear D. The V end was cut by 7 bases, the J end by 6 bases, with 20 bases between. This CDR3 region has 15 residues. The CDR3 coding sequence is TGTGCCAGCACCCTTGACCGGCTTGAAGGGGATACGCAGTATTTT. This gives the protein CASTLDRLEGDTQYF.

This clonotype came up a few times. The CDR3 sequence: CASPDRDIEQFF. CDR3 nucleotides: TGTGCCAGCCCGGACAGGGACATTGAGCAGTTCTTC. This chain connects TRBV6-1 to TRBJ2-1, with 8 bases matching TRBD1. The J segment lost 9 bases and the V segment lost 8 bases, leaving 6 bases of the junction unmatched. The germline CDR1 and CDR2 sequences are MNHNS and SASEGT. This CDR3 region has 12 residues.

The J gene is TRBJ2-7, the V gene TRBV10-3, with 8 bases fitting TRBD2. This CDR3 contains 12 residues. CDR1 and CDR2 (germline): ENHRY, SYGVKD. With V trimmed by 10 bases and J by 7 bases, 9 bases remained unmatched. CDR3 nucleotides: TGTGCCACCTTAGCGGGATACAATGAGCAGTACTTC. It codes for CATLAGYNEQYF.

The chain has TRBV20-1 and TRBJ2-1; TRBD1 matches 7 bases. The junction had 4 bases not matched to a gene; V was cut back by 6 bases and J by 2 bases. Germline CDR1 is DFQATT and CDR2 is SNEGSKA (reference sequence). The CDR3 covers 13 residues. CDR3 region: CSALTGTYNEQFF. The CDR3 DNA reads as TGCAGTGCCTTGACAGGGACCTACAATGAGCAGTTCTTC.

J is TRBJ2-3 and V is TRBV11-2, with TRBD2 identical over 8 bases. CDR1 and CDR2 (germline): SGHAT, FQNNGV. With 5 bases clipped from V and 4 bases from J, the junction kept 11 bases outside the gene matches. The CDR3 length is 16 residues. CDR3 DNA: TGTGCCAGCAGCCCCCAGAGGACTAGCCGCGCAGATACGCAGTATTTT. Its translation is CASSPQRTSRADTQYF.

The chain couples TRBV18 to TRBJ2-1; 10 bases match TRBD1. The length of the CDR3 is 15 residues. Germline V lookup: CDR1 KGHSH, CDR2 LQKENI. V shed 4 bases and J 5 bases; nucleotides not matched to a gene: 5. CDR3 protein: CASSLLGQGDNEQFF. CDR3 sequence (DNA): TGTGCCAGCTCACTCCTCGGACAGGGGGACAATGAGCAGTTCTTC.

This clonotype occurred a few times. The gene calls are TRBV11-1 and TRBJ2-7, with TRBD1 identical over 7 bases. Germline V CDR1 and CDR2: SGHAT, FQDESV (reference sequence). V was pared by 4 bases and J by 0 bases, with 9 bases of the junction left unmatched. The CDR3 totals 16 residues. CDR3 sequence (DNA): TGTGCCAGCAGCTCCTTAGGACAGGTAGGCTCCTACGAGCAGTACTTC. As protein: CASSSLGQVGSYEQYF.

The sample holds a few counts of this clonotype. V and J are TRBV5-1 and TRBJ2-3, with 7 bases identical to TRBD2. Germline V gene sequence: CDR1 SGHRS, CDR2 YFSETQ. CDR3 length: 15 residues. V lost 2 bases to trimming and J lost 4 bases; unmatched junction nucleotides: 7. DNA of the CDR3: TGCGCCAGCAGCTTCGGGACTACCGGCCCAGATACGCAGTATTTT. Translating it yields CASSFGTTGPDTQYF.

The J gene is TRBJ1-6, the V gene TRBV20-1; 8 bases line up with TRBD1. The CDR3 totals 14 residues. Germline CDR1 and CDR2: DFQATT and SNEGSKA (reference sequence). With V trimmed by 6 bases and J by 8 bases, 9 bases remained unmatched. This CDR3 reads CSADQQGADSPLHF. For the CDR3, the DNA is TGCAGTGCGGATCAGCAGGGGGCGGATTCACCCCTCCACTTT.

This clonotype was recorded at least ten times. The CDR3: CASRKVPWGANVLTF. The CDR3 nucleotides read TGTGCCAGCAGAAAAGTCCCGTGGGGGGCCAACGTCCTGACTTTC. This chain connects TRBV9 to TRBJ2-6; D is ambiguous. Looked up from germline, CDR1 is SGDLS and CDR2 is YYNGEE. V was trimmed by 5 bases and J by 4 bases, leaving 13 bases between them. The CDR3 length is 15 residues.

The chain uses TRBV14 and TRBJ2-1; tentatively, D is TRBD2 (5 bases). The V and J ends lost 1 base and 4 bases respectively, with 14 bases between them. Per the germline V gene, CDR1 is SGHDN and CDR2 is FVKESK. CDR3 length equals 16 residues. The chain's CDR3 is CASSQVTSRTYNEQFF. The CDR3 DNA reads TGTGCCAGCAGCCAAGTTACGAGCCGGACTTACAATGAGCAGTTCTTC.